This TCR beta chain was documented in a study of blood T cell repertoires in COVID-19. Original processing methods: How many nucleated cells were present was estimated from reference gene primer amplification. Some clones are missing from TCRdb's copy, which holds only in-frame ones; the method was immunoSEQ multiplex PCR. V and J calls and clone size are those listed in that table; D and trimming were worked out from the DNA. The sample records 130,000 to 150,000 clones, about 85% being singletons. CDR1 is SGHTS and CDR2 is YDEGEE in the germline V gene. This CDR3 region has 13 residues. The germline V and J ends were trimmed by 3 bases and 6 bases, with 11 bases remaining between them.

Sequenced material: PBMCs or T cells enriched from blood (not recorded which). This receptor was identified in a woman in her 40s who had recovered from COVID-19. The V and J genes are TRBV5-8 and TRBJ2-3; no firm D call. The CDR3 loop reads CASSSLDEDTQYF. The CDR3 bases are TGTGCCAGCAGCTCCCTAGACGAGGATACGCAGTATTTT.